This passage covers 2 T cell receptor beta chains from one sample sequenced in a study of spatial heterogeneity in lung cancer. General observations from the study: Mutation counts in tumors were tracked by counts of expanded intratumoral alpha and beta TCRs.

Which antigens these TCRs recognize remains unknown. TCRdb analysed the 5' RACE reads with MiXCR anew, one entry per CDR3 protein. Counted here are about 6,300 distinct CDR3 sequences, approximately 1.2% occurring once; the ten biggest clones make up 9.7%. Time point in this sample: sample taken at primary tumor resection. The sample was lung tumor tissue, taken at surgery. These receptors originate from a male donor with early-stage non-small cell lung cancer.

This clonotype was seen at least ten times. The V and J genes are TRBV5-1 and TRBJ1-1, with D maybe TRBD1 (5 bases). The CDR3 totals 15 residues. Germline values: CDR1 SGHRS, CDR2 YFSETQ. The V end lost 3 bases, the J end lost 1 base, and 13 bases lay between the germline ends. The CDR3 spells CASSSLGGRNTEAFF. In DNA, the CDR3 is TGCGCCAGCAGCTCCTTGGGGGGGAGGAACACTGAAGCTTTCTTT.

This clonotype was recorded many times. This chain joins TRBV7-2 and TRBJ1-1; TRBD1 might be the D (5 bases). Trimming shortened V by 3 bases and J by 4 bases, and 9 bases separated the two germline ends. The CDR3 length is 13 residues. Germline CDR1 reads SGHTA; CDR2 reads FQGNSA. The CDR3 reads CASSLGESTEAFF. The CDR3 DNA is TGTGCCAGCAGCTTGGGGGAATCCACTGAAGCTTTCTTT.